Listed below are T cell receptor beta chains from one sample, sequenced in a study of T cell responses to AZD1222 COVID-19 vaccine. Profiling relied on immunoSEQ multiplex PCR, and the TCRdb table lists in-frame clones only, not all of them. Of more than 75,000 clones in the sample, 80% to 90% were seen once. The sample here was peripheral blood, taken on day 0 of AZD1222 vaccination. The receptors stem from an adult in good health. The CDR3 runs from the conserved cysteine through the conserved F or W. Fields, in order: clone size, V gene, J gene, D gene, CDR3 protein, CDR3 DNA. D genes are given only for firm matches. For some rows the clone size is stated as once, few or many, or as a class when expanded; others skip it.

size: .; V: TRBV19; J: TRBJ1-1; D: TRBD1; CDR3: CASSPTRQGTEAFF; DNA: TGTGCCAGTAGTCCCACCCGACAGGGAACCGAAGCTTTCTTT
size: .; V: TRBV3-1/TRBV3-2; J: TRBJ1-2; D: .; CDR3: CASSQGAGTNYGYTF; DNA: TGTGCCAGCAGCCAAGGGGCAGGCACTAACTATGGCTACACCTTC
size: .; V: TRBV4-3; J: TRBJ2-2; D: .; CDR3: CASSQGDWEAGELFF; DNA: TGCGCCAGCAGCCAAGGGGACTGGGAAGCCGGGGAGCTGTTTTTT
size: .; V: TRBV7-9; J: TRBJ1-1; D: .; CDR3: CASRQMRSEAFF; DNA: TGTGCCAGCAGACAAATGCGGTCTGAAGCTTTCTTT
size: few; V: TRBV4-2; J: TRBJ2-7; D: TRBD2; CDR3: CASSQAWTSFEQYF; DNA: TGTGCCAGCAGCCAAGCCTGGACTAGTTTCGAGCAGTACTTC
size: .; V: TRBV7-3; J: TRBJ1-5; D: .; CDR3: CASSFTGLNNQPQHF; DNA: TGTGCCAGCAGCTTTACAGGGTTGAACAATCAGCCCCAGCATTTT
size: .; V: TRBV30; J: TRBJ1-3; D: .; CDR3: CAWSVPRVTGNTIYF; DNA: TGTGCCTGGAGTGTACCCAGGGTGACTGGAAACACCATATATTTT
size: .; V: TRBV30; J: TRBJ1-2; D: TRBD1; CDR3: CARTGVYGYTF; DNA: TGTGCAAGGACAGGGGTTTATGGCTACACCTTC
size: .; V: TRBV4-1; J: TRBJ1-6; D: TRBD1; CDR3: CASSRATGEYNSPLHF; DNA: TGCGCCAGCAGCCGAGCTACAGGGGAATATAATTCACCCCTCCACTTT
size: .; V: TRBV5-1; J: TRBJ2-7; D: .; CDR3: CASSLEGLYTEQYF; DNA: TGCGCCAGCAGCTTGGAAGGACTGTATACCGAGCAGTACTTC
size: .; V: TRBV2; J: TRBJ1-6; D: .; CDR3: CASTIRGSLVPPLHF; DNA: TGTGCCAGCACCATCCGCGGCAGCCTCGTTCCACCCCTCCACTTT
size: .; V: TRBV2; J: TRBJ2-2; D: .; CDR3: CASSEPGELFF; DNA: TGTGCCAGCAGTGAACCCGGGGAGCTGTTTTTT
size: .; V: TRBV27; J: TRBJ2-7; D: .; CDR3: CASSHNGNSYEQYF; DNA: TGTGCCAGCTCTCACAACGGAAACTCCTACGAGCAGTACTTC
size: .; V: TRBV3-1/TRBV3-2; J: TRBJ2-2; D: .; CDR3: CASSQNNWYGNTGELFF; DNA: TGTGCCAGCAGCCAAAACAACTGGTATGGAAACACCGGGGAGCTGTTTTTT